These T cell receptor beta chains were read from a single sample in a study of blood T cell repertoires in COVID-19. The assay was immunoSEQ multiplex PCR, and TCRdb's table has in-frame clones only and misses some. The profile shows some 290,000 clones, less than 85% of them singletons. The sequenced sample consisted of peripheral blood. Receptors were obtained from a man between 60 and 75 years old who had recovered from COVID-19. Both conserved end residues are part of each CDR3. D genes are given only for firm matches. Not all rows give a size; the values are once, few, many and, for expanded clones, a class.

J: TRBJ1-2; V: TRBV6-5; D: -; size: -; DNA: TGTGCCAGCAGAAAACCATGGACAGCCCTCTATGGCTACACCTTC; CDR3: CASRKPWTALYGYTF
J: TRBJ1-5; V: TRBV28; D: TRBD1; size: -; DNA: TGTGCCAGCAGGCACCGGGACAGAGAGGATCAGCCCCAGCATTTT; CDR3: CASRHRDREDQPQHF
J: TRBJ1-1; V: TRBV5-1; D: -; size: once; DNA: TGCGCCAGCAGCTTGGATCGGGGTGACAGGGAAGCTTTCTTT; CDR3: CASSLDRGDREAFF
J: TRBJ2-1; V: TRBV2; D: TRBD2; size: -; DNA: TGTGCCAGCATAGATAGCGGGGTCTATGAGCAGTTCTTC; CDR3: CASIDSGVYEQFF
J: TRBJ1-2; V: TRBV7-9; D: -; size: -; DNA: TGTGCCAGCAGCCCGCCCGGACAGAACTATGGCTACACCTTC; CDR3: CASSPPGQNYGYTF
J: TRBJ2-2; V: TRBV7-3; D: -; size: -; DNA: TGTGCCAGCAGCTTCACTAGGTCCACCGGGGAGCTGTTTTTT; CDR3: CASSFTRSTGELFF
J: TRBJ2-7; V: TRBV13; D: -; size: few; DNA: TGTGCCAGCAGCTTATCCGGGGAGGACTACGAGCAGTACTTC; CDR3: CASSLSGEDYEQYF
J: TRBJ2-7; V: TRBV10-3; D: TRBD2; size: -; DNA: TGTGCCATCAGTGAGGGACTAGCGTACTACGAGCAGTACTTC; CDR3: CAISEGLAYYEQYF
J: TRBJ2-7; V: TRBV27; D: -; size: -; DNA: TGTGCCAGCAGTTTGTCAGGGGCTCTCTACGAGCAGTACTTC; CDR3: CASSLSGALYEQYF
J: TRBJ2-7; V: TRBV29-1; D: TRBD1; size: -; DNA: TGCAGCGGTGGACAGGGCGGCGAGCAGTACTTC; CDR3: CSGGQGGEQYF
J: TRBJ2-3; V: TRBV3-1/TRBV3-2; D: -; size: -; DNA: TGTGCCAGCAGGAGCCATAGCACAGATACGCAGTATTTT; CDR3: CASRSHSTDTQYF